The 3 T cell receptor beta chains below come from one sample, sequenced in a study of CXCR3-negative and CXCR3-positive naive CD8 T cells. The authors made the TRB cDNA libraries by 5' RACE using UMI labels. Reprocessing the 5' RACE reads, TCRdb reports a single entry for every CDR3 protein and omits DNA. The sample table includes 75,000 to 95,000 distinct CDR3 sequences. Sequencing was carried out using naive CXCR3- CD8+ T cells from blood. Stated subset: CD45RO-CCR7+CD27+CD95- naive CD8+ T cells lacking CXCR3 (TNR3-). The source is a human donor in good health. Some clones in this sample may be carry-over from other donors' samples.

The chain has TRBV7-2 and TRBJ2-7; without DNA, the TCRdb call of TRBD2 cannot be checked. The germline CDR1 and CDR2 sequences are SGHTA and FQGNSA. The CDR3 length is 16 residues. Here the CDR3 reads CASSLSSGETDYEQYF.

This chain uses TRBV29-1 with TRBJ2-5. The CDR3 runs 12 residues. Per germline, CDR1 SQVTM and CDR2 ANQGSEA. The CDR3 region is CSVESREETQYF.

This chain links TRBV19 with TRBJ1-1. The CDR3 contains 14 residues. Germline V CDR1 and CDR2: LNHDA, SQIVND (reference sequence). The CDR3 spells CASSTTGGSTEAFF.